A selection of T cell receptor beta chains follows, all from one sample in a study of T cells in Graves' hyperthyroidism and ophthalmopathy. TCRdb analysed the multiplex PCR reads with MiXCR anew, one entry per CDR3 protein. The sample holds over 500,000 distinct CDR3 sequences; around 15% are singletons and the top ten take about 14%. Sequenced sample: blood. Receptors originate from a woman in her thirties or forties with Graves' hyperthyroidism. Each CDR3 is given with its conserved first and last residue. Each record gives: J gene, D gene, V gene, clone size, CDR3 DNA, CDR3 protein. D genes are given only for firm matches. The size entry is marked missing in some rows and otherwise reads once, few, many or a size class.

TRBJ1-2	-	TRBV20-1	-	TGCAGTGCCGAAATTCCGGGACACCGCGGTAGCTATGGCTACACCTTC	CSAEIPGHRGSYGYTF
TRBJ2-7	TRBD1	TRBV5-1	few	TGCGCCAGCAGCGGAGGACAGGGGGCTGCCTACGAGCAGTACTTC	CASSGGQGAAYEQYF
TRBJ1-6	-	TRBV7-6	many	TGTGCCAGCAGCTTAGTTGAGAGGTTGAATTCACCCCTCCACTTT	CASSLVERLNSPLHF
TRBJ2-5	-	TRBV7-2	-	TGCGCCAGCAGCCAAGAACCCCCGGGGCCACAAGAGACCCAGTACTTC	CASSQEPPGPQETQYF
TRBJ2-1	-	TRBV28	many	TGTGCCAGCAGTTCACCAGGGGGGCGGGGGCAGTTCTTC	CASSSPGGRGQFF
TRBJ1-6	-	TRBV9	-	TGTGCCAGCAGCGTTTCAGGGGAAAATTCACCCCTCCACTTT	CASSVSGENSPLHF
TRBJ1-5	-	TRBV20-1	-	TGCAGTGCCGAGGCGGGGGCAAATCAGCCCCAGCATTTT	CSAEAGANQPQHF
TRBJ2-5	-	TRBV7-2	many	TGTGCCAGCAGCCCGCGTCTCCGGGCGGAGACCCAGTACTTC	CASSPRLRAETQYF
TRBJ2-7	-	TRBV11-2	many	TGTGCCAGCAATCGGGGGTTTACCTACGAGCAGTACTTC	CASNRGFTYEQYF
TRBJ2-7	TRBD2	TRBV7-9	few	TGTGCCAGCAGCCGTTCGGGAGGGTACGAGCAGTACTTC	CASSRSGGYEQYF
TRBJ2-7	-	TRBV30	-	TGTGCCTGGAGTGGGGGTGAGTCTCCCAGGCAGTACTTC	CAWSGGESPRQYF
TRBJ2-3	-	TRBV18	many	TGTGCCAGCTCACCAAGGGACATCCCCACAGATACGCAGTATTTT	CASSPRDIPTDTQYF
TRBJ1-2	-	TRBV24-1	-	TGTGCCACCAGTGATTCGGAGAGGGATGGCTACACCTTC	CATSDSERDGYTF
TRBJ1-6	-	TRBV28	few	TGTGCCAGCAGTCCCCCCCCCCACTTT	CASSPPPHF
TRBJ2-3	TRBD2	TRBV20-1	many	TGCAGTGCCGGGGGGACTAGCGGGAGGGCCCTAGATACGCAGTATTTT	CSAGGTSGRALDTQYF
TRBJ2-1	TRBD2	TRBV10-1	-	TGCGCCAGCAGCCGGCTAGCGGGAGGTAGTGAGCAGTTCTTC	CASSRLAGGSEQFF
TRBJ2-7	TRBD1	TRBV28	many	TGTGCCAGCAGTTCGGGGGGGACAGGGGACCGCTACGAGCAGTACTTC	CASSSGGTGDRYEQYF
TRBJ2-5	-	TRBV3-1	-	TGTGCCAGCAGCCAAGCCCGGCAGACCCAGTACTTC	CASSQARQTQYF
TRBJ2-7	TRBD1	TRBV20-1	many	TGCAGTGCTAGAAACCGGGACAGGGGGTCCTACGAGCAGTACTTC	CSARNRDRGSYEQYF
TRBJ2-7	TRBD1	TRBV20-1	many	TGCAGTGCCGGGACAGGGAGCTACGAGCAGTACTTC	CSAGTGSYEQYF
TRBJ2-7	TRBD1	TRBV10-2	many	TGCGCCAGCACCGAGACAGGGTACTACGAGCAGTACTTC	CASTETGYYEQYF
TRBJ2-1	TRBD2	TRBV28	-	TGTGCCAGCAGTTTCGGCGCTAGCGGGCCATACAATGAGCAGTTCTTC	CASSFGASGPYNEQFF
TRBJ2-4	-	TRBV11-2	many	TGTGCCAGCAGCTCCCCGACGGAGACCAAAAACATTCAGTACTTC	CASSSPTETKNIQYF
TRBJ1-1	TRBD1	TRBV6-1	few	TGTGCCAGCAGTGAACATGAGACAGGGGCTGGGGCTGAAGCTTTCTTT	CASSEHETGAGAEAFF
TRBJ1-2	-	TRBV12-3/TRBV12-4	many	TGTGCCAGCAGTTTGTCAGGGCCTAACCATGGCTACACCTTC	CASSLSGPNHGYTF
TRBJ2-1	-	TRBV6-1	many	TGTGCCAGCAGTGAATTTGACACCTCGTCCCCCAATGAGCAGTTCTTC	CASSEFDTSSPNEQFF
TRBJ1-2	TRBD1	TRBV7-9	-	TGTGCCAGCAGCCGGGGGACAGAAACTTATGGCTACACCTTC	CASSRGTETYGYTF
TRBJ2-7	-	TRBV29-1	few	TGCAGCGTTGAGGAGGCACCGGGGAGCGAGCAGTACTTC	CSVEEAPGSEQYF
TRBJ1-3	-	TRBV6-1	many	TGTGCCAGCAGTACAGATAATGGAAACACCATATATTTT	CASSTDNGNTIYF
TRBJ1-3	-	TRBV3-1	many	TGTGCCAGCAGTTCAGGGGCTTACGGAAACACCATATATTTT	CASSSGAYGNTIYF
TRBJ1-6	-	TRBV28	many	TGTGCCAGCAGTTTTAGCACGGCTTATAATTCACCCCTCCACTTT	CASSFSTAYNSPLHF
TRBJ2-2	-	TRBV11-2	many	TGTGCCAGCAGCTTAGGGCGGCACGGAGGGACCGGGGAGCTGTTTTTT	CASSLGRHGGTGELFF
TRBJ2-7	TRBD2	TRBV2	many	TGTGCCAGCAGCGGGTCGGGAGGGCGCGAGCAGTACTTC	CASSGSGGREQYF
TRBJ1-5	-	TRBV29-1	-	TGCAGCGTCGCCGGGGATAGCAATCAGCCCCAGCATTTT	CSVAGDSNQPQHF
TRBJ2-1	-	TRBV30	few	TGTGCCTGGAGTGTACAAGCACCCCATGAGCAGTTCTTC	CAWSVQAPHEQFF
TRBJ1-5	TRBD1	TRBV20-1	many	TGCAGTGCTAGCCCGGGACAGGGGAATCAGCCCCAGCATTTT	CSASPGQGNQPQHF
TRBJ2-1	TRBD2	TRBV3-1	-	TGTGCCAGCAGCCAAATTACGAGACCCGGGACTAGCGGTCCAAGGAATGAGCAGTTCTTC	CASSQITRPGTSGPRNEQFF
TRBJ2-7	TRBD2	TRBV15	few	TGTGCCACCAGCAGTTCTAGCGGTCTTAGCTCCTACGAGCAGTACTTC	CATSSSSGLSSYEQYF
TRBJ2-7	-	TRBV25-1	few	TGTGCCAGCAGTGACGGACAGAGTCTTTTTGAGCAGTACTTC	CASSDGQSLFEQYF